One T cell receptor (beta chain) is described in this entry. This clonotype was observed many times. Its specific antigen is unknown. Nothing much larger sits one base from this clone, and base qualities are not available. The sample belongs to a study of Graves' ophthalmopathy and Graves' hyperthyroidism (dated by TCRdb to the late 2010s). About the investigation overall: Peripheral blood was collected at initial diagnosis, before any treatment. An independent validation cohort was composed of 18 hyperthyroidism patients and more than 15 patients who later progressed from hyperthyroidism to ophthalmopathy. TCR beta repertoire signatures were used to distinguish Graves' ophthalmopathy from Graves' hyperthyroidism and to predict progression to ophthalmopathy. To explore V-J signatures that distinguish ophthalmopathy from hyperthyroidism, a discovery set of around 100 patients was enrolled, made up of 40 to 45 with ophthalmopathy and fewer than 60 with stable hyperthyroidism. In a handful of hyperthyroidism patients, the T-cell repertoires found in thyroid tissue were compared with those found in blood. The approximately 100 discovery patients were divided at random into training and test sets in a 7:3 ratio. After sampling, hyperthyroidism patients received methimazole starting at 30 mg daily, and ophthalmopathy patients received high-dose intravenous methylprednisolone. In total, 135 blood samples were TCR-sequenced: 43 ophthalmopathy, roughly 77 hyperthyroidism and about 17 hyperthyroidism-to-ophthalmopathy patients. What the authors observed across the whole study: No statistical method was used to predetermine the sample size, and group allocation was not hidden from the investigators. In validation, the model predicted ophthalmopathy progression with about 70% sensitivity and roughly 72% specificity; fewer than 15 predicted patients were CT-confirmed with GO in a median of around 6.5 months. In cross-validation, the 13-signature model distinguished ophthalmopathy from stable hyperthyroidism with approximately 90% sensitivity and roughly 81% specificity, and in the test set the corresponding values were approximately 80% and 68%. Among expanded thyroid clonotypes with frequency above 0.001, most also showed up in blood, which suggests that blood repertoires may reflect the thyroid immune response.

For repertoire sequencing, TCR beta CDR3 regions were amplified from RNA transcripts. HTBI primers and the Qiagen OneStep RT-PCR kit were used in a first-round RT-PCR, which was followed by a second-round multiplex PCR, size selection and purification. Libraries were sequenced on an Illumina HiSeq2000 using paired-end 100 bp reads. In the authors' own workflow: Reads were processed with SOAPnuke, discarding reads with adapters, uncalled bases, mean Phred below 15, or no exact constant-primer or identifier match. COPE v1.2.5 was used to merge high-quality paired reads. Each unique nucleotide sequence was defined as a clonotype, and clonotypes were aligned to IMGT TRB V, D and J references with MiTCR v1.1. Only V-J combinations with frequency above 0.0001 were analysed, covering over 99% of repertoires. A TCR clonal expansion and chaos score per V-J combination was defined as the ratio of F50 clonal expansion to chaos observed in the TCRdist matrix. Welch's t-statistics and random forest were used to reduce features to about a dozen V-J combinations, which were fed into a naive Bayes classifier. Thyroid-blood repertoire similarity was quantified with the Morisita-Horn index. Using fastp trimming at Q25 and MiXCR clonotype assembly, TCRdb reanalyzed the public sequencing data and kept in-frame beta chains. Rows with a matching CDR3 protein are joined into one entry that keeps the most common DNA and genes. The V and J calls and clone size are TCRdb's, not the authors'. The table for this sample lists hundreds of thousands of distinct CDR3 sequences; about 22% of them were counted only once. Together, the top ten hold roughly 42% of the sample.

Patients with ophthalmopathy had moderately to severely active disease, with a Clinical Activity Score of 3 or more, a NOSPECS grade of 4 or more, and a disease duration of less than 3 months. Patients with other autoimmune diseases, uncontrolled infections, pregnancy or lactation were excluded. Clinical symptoms, serum thyroxine, TRAb, thyroid ultrasound and orbital computed tomography were used for diagnosis. PBMCs were isolated from 10 ml of fresh peripheral blood by Ficoll-Paque density gradient centrifugation. Total RNA was extracted with Trizol reagent and quality-checked on an Agilent 2100 Bioanalyzer. This sequence was found in a woman in her fifties or sixties with Graves' ophthalmopathy. Donor details come from another sample of the same person, matched by shared clones. Sample: peripheral blood.

CDR3 loop: CASSPGTGSGFNEQFF. The DNA reads TGTGCCAGCAGTCCCGGGACAGGGAGTGGGTTTAATGAGCAGTTCTTC. In this chain, TRBV28 is recombined with TRBJ2-1, with TRBD1 matching 9 junction bases. For CDR1 and CDR2, the germline V gene lists MDHEN and SYDVKM. The CDR3 has 16 amino acids, counting the end cysteine and phenylalanine. Here the CDR3 DNA is all that survives: 48 bases in frame from base 1. Trimming removed 5 bases from V and 7 bases from J; the gene matches leave 12 bases unexplained.